A selection of T cell receptor beta chains follows, all from one sample in a study of blood T cells in healthy people across ages. TCRdb ran MiXCR on the 5' RACE reads and lists one entry per CDR3 protein. In the table there are roughly 800,000 distinct CDR3 sequences, over 45% of which are singletons. Sequenced sample: blood. All receptors derive from a man aged 25-40 years in good health. CDR3s include the opening cysteine and the closing phenylalanine or tryptophan. The order of the fields is clone size, D gene, V gene, J gene, CDR3 protein, CDR3 DNA. The D gene is left open where the match is weak. Only some rows state a clone size, as once, few, many or a class for expanded clones.

size: .; D: TRBD2; V: TRBV4-1; J: TRBJ2-7; CDR3: CASSQTPTGGFISEQYF; DNA: TGCGCCAGCAGCCAGACCCCCACGGGGGGTTTTATAAGCGAGCAGTACTTC
size: few; D: TRBD1; V: TRBV29-1; J: TRBJ2-7; CDR3: CSVSGGAGADEQYF; DNA: TGCAGCGTCTCAGGGGGAGCAGGGGCGGACGAGCAGTACTTC
size: few; D: .; V: TRBV4-3; J: TRBJ2-1; CDR3: CASSTRTAAVYNEQFF; DNA: TGCGCCAGCAGCACCCGGACCGCTGCCGTTTACAATGAGCAGTTCTTC
size: many; D: TRBD1; V: TRBV4-3; J: TRBJ1-2; CDR3: CASSLGGTGRYGYTF; DNA: TGCGCCAGCAGCTTGGGCGGGACAGGGAGGTATGGCTACACCTTC
size: .; D: TRBD2; V: TRBV29-1; J: TRBJ2-1; CDR3: CSVVTSRYNEQFF; DNA: TGCAGCGTTGTGACTAGCCGCTACAATGAGCAGTTCTTC
size: many; D: .; V: TRBV7-3; J: TRBJ2-2; CDR3: CASSLYGTETGELFF; DNA: TGTGCCAGCAGCTTATATGGGACTGAAACCGGGGAGCTGTTTTTT
size: .; D: TRBD1; V: TRBV27; J: TRBJ2-7; CDR3: CASSPSNRGIGYEQYF; DNA: TGTGCCAGCAGTCCATCAAACAGGGGTATAGGATACGAGCAGTACTTC
size: .; D: .; V: TRBV2; J: TRBJ1-2; CDR3: CASRPPTGTYGYTF; DNA: TGTGCCAGCAGGCCCCCGACAGGAACCTATGGCTACACCTTC
size: .; D: .; V: TRBV28; J: TRBJ2-7; CDR3: CASNTAALEEQYF; DNA: TGTGCCAGCAACACAGCGGCCCTGGAGGAGCAGTACTTC
size: .; D: TRBD1; V: TRBV29-1; J: TRBJ1-1; CDR3: CSVVRTGGNTEAFF; DNA: TGCAGCGTTGTTCGGACAGGGGGGAACACTGAAGCTTTCTTT
size: once; D: .; V: TRBV4-3; J: TRBJ2-3; CDR3: CASSQDLGTDTQYF; DNA: TGCGCCAGCAGCCAAGATCTCGGGACAGATACGCAGTATTTT
size: .; D: TRBD2; V: TRBV20-1; J: TRBJ2-7; CDR3: CSARSWSGADNEQYF; DNA: TGCAGTGCTAGGTCTTGGAGCGGGGCCGACAATGAGCAGTACTTC
size: .; D: TRBD1; V: TRBV5-1; J: TRBJ2-7; CDR3: CASRTGGGSHEQYF; DNA: TGCGCCAGCCGGACAGGGGGCGGTTCCCACGAGCAGTACTTC
size: .; D: TRBD1; V: TRBV4-2; J: TRBJ1-2; CDR3: CASSQEKDRDYGYTF; DNA: TGTGCCAGCAGCCAAGAGAAGGACAGGGATTATGGCTACACCTTC
size: .; D: TRBD2; V: TRBV4-1; J: TRBJ2-3; CDR3: CASSPLGGGGANTQYF; DNA: TGCGCCAGCAGCCCGCTTGGGGGCGGGGGGGCTAATACGCAGTATTTT